A selection of T cell receptor beta chains follows, all from one sample in a study of graft-versus-host responses after intestinal transplantation. Data came from immunoSEQ multiplex PCR; TCRdb stores just in-frame clones and leaves some out. This table has about 15,000 clones, approximately 62% appearing once. This material consisted of ileum tissue, taken 524 days after transplant. These receptors originate from a human patient who received an intestinal transplant, so some T cells may come from the graft donor. Each CDR3 is given with its conserved first and last residue. Each record gives: D gene, V gene, clone size, J gene, CDR3 length, CDR3 DNA, CDR3 protein. D genes are given only for firm matches. The listing skips clone size in some rows; elsewhere it reads once, few, many or a size class.

>TRBD1|TRBV6-6|few|TRBJ1-1|12
TGTGCCAGCACCACAGGGGTAACTGAAGCTTTCTTT
CASTTGVTEAFF
>TRBD1|TRBV4-3|medium-sized|TRBJ1-3|15
TGCGCCAGCAGCCAGGGACAGGCTGTAGGAAACACCATATATTTT
CASSQGQAVGNTIYF
>-|TRBV12-5|few|TRBJ1-4|13
TGTGCTAGTGGGACCCCTCCGGGGGGAAAACTGTTTTTT
CASGTPPGGKLFF
>-|TRBV7-2|-|TRBJ2-1|18
TGTGCCAGCAGCTTTCTTCCGGCATGGGGCGGGGAGGACAATGAGCAGTTCTTC
CASSFLPAWGGEDNEQFF
>-|TRBV7-2|-|TRBJ2-5|15
TGTGCCAGCAACCACCGGAGGGGAACACAAGAGACCCAGTACTTC
CASNHRRGTQETQYF
>-|TRBV6-6|-|TRBJ1-3|13
TGTGCCAGCAGTTACCCGACAGGAAACACCATATATTTT
CASSYPTGNTIYF
>TRBD1|TRBV27|few|TRBJ2-7|14
TGTGCCAGCAGTTTATCACAGGGGGTTTACGAGCAGTACTTC
CASSLSQGVYEQYF
>-|TRBV7-9|-|TRBJ2-6|16
TGTGCCAGCAGGACATGGTTTGATGAGGGGGCCAACGTCCTGACTTTC
CASRTWFDEGANVLTF
>-|TRBV6-5|-|TRBJ2-7|15
TGTGCCAGCAGTTACTCGGACAGCTCCATCTACGAGCAGTACTTC
CASSYSDSSIYEQYF
>-|TRBV6-6|-|TRBJ1-2|15
TGTGCCAGCAGTTACCATAAAACAGGGAAGAATGGCTACACCTTC
CASSYHKTGKNGYTF
>-|TRBV6-6|few|TRBJ1-2|13
TGTGCCAGCAGTCCGACAGATAACTATGGCTACACCTTC
CASSPTDNYGYTF
>TRBD1|TRBV10-1|medium-sized|TRBJ1-1|13
TGCGCCAGCAGTGAGAGAGGCAGGGGGGAAGCTTTCTTT
CASSERGRGEAFF
>-|TRBV10-3|-|TRBJ2-7|14
TGTGCCATCAGTGAGTCACAGGGTAAACACGAGCAGTACTTC
CAISESQGKHEQYF
>TRBD1|TRBV6-6|-|TRBJ1-5|15
TGTGCCAGCAGTTTCACAGGGGGAGACAATCAGCCCCAGCATTTT
CASSFTGGDNQPQHF
>TRBD1|TRBV4-3|-|TRBJ2-3|17
TGCGCCAGCAGCCCCTCTCCTGGAACAGGGGCTGGAGATACGCAGTATTTT
CASSPSPGTGAGDTQYF
>TRBD1|TRBV18|-|TRBJ1-5|14
TGTGCCAGCTCACCGGTACAGGGGGATCAGCCCCAGCATTTT
CASSPVQGDQPQHF
>-|TRBV14|-|TRBJ2-1|13
TGTGCCAGCAGCCAAGGGCAGGGCGCTGAGCAGTTCTTC
CASSQGQGAEQFF
>TRBD2|TRBV7-8|few|TRBJ2-7|18
TGTGCCAGCAGCGCCGATTTCGGGGAGCGGGGGCCAACCTACGAGCAGTACTTC
CASSADFGERGPTYEQYF
>TRBD1|TRBV30|-|TRBJ1-4|16
TGTGCCTGGAGTGGGGTCCTACAGGGGATAGGTGAAAAACTGTTTTTT
CAWSGVLQGIGEKLFF
>TRBD2|TRBV7-2|-|TRBJ2-1|15
TGTGCCAGCAGCTTAGACGGGGGGGTAAACAATGAGCAGTTCTTC
CASSLDGGVNNEQFF
>-|TRBV2|-|TRBJ1-5|16
TGTGCCAGCAGTGCCCTCGGGGGGGTTAGCAATCAGCCCCAGCATTTT
CASSALGGVSNQPQHF
>-|TRBV5-4|-|TRBJ2-1|15
TGTGCCAGCAGCTTTGAGGGAAGCGCTTACAATGAGCAGTTCTTC
CASSFEGSAYNEQFF
>TRBD2|TRBV7-2|-|TRBJ2-1|12
TGTGCCAGCAGCTTCCCGGGACTAGGGCAGTTCTTC
CASSFPGLGQFF
>-|TRBV6-5|-|TRBJ1-1|13
TGTGCCAGCAGTCCTAGCTTCGGGACTGAAGCTTTCTTT
CASSPSFGTEAFF
>-|TRBV5-1|few|TRBJ2-3|14
TGCGCCAGCAAACTCAGGGAAATCGCAGATACGCAGTATTTT
CASKLREIADTQYF
>TRBD2|TRBV6-4|-|TRBJ2-3|16
TGTGCCAGCAGTGACTCGACTAGCGGGGGCACAGATACGCAGTATTTT
CASSDSTSGGTDTQYF
>TRBD1|TRBV19|-|TRBJ1-1|15
TGTGCCAGTATGCGCCGGGGGACAGGGAACACTGAAGCTTTCTTT
CASMRRGTGNTEAFF
>-|TRBV4-3|medium-sized|TRBJ1-4|16
TGCGCCAGCAGCCAAGCCGGGGGGTTCACTAATGAAAAACTGTTTTTT
CASSQAGGFTNEKLFF
>-|TRBV6-5|-|TRBJ2-7|13
TGTGCCAGCAGTTACTCAACAGGCTACGAGCAGTACTTC
CASSYSTGYEQYF
>TRBD2|TRBV5-1|-|TRBJ2-3|15
TGCGCCAGCAGCGTGGGACTAGCGGAGGGGGATACGCAGTATTTT
CASSVGLAEGDTQYF
>-|TRBV30|once|TRBJ1-2|15
TGTGCCTGGAGTCTTGGGACCGGACAGAACTATGGCTACACCTTC
CAWSLGTGQNYGYTF
>-|TRBV30|-|TRBJ1-1|16
TGTGCCTGGAGTGTATTAACCCTTCGTGGGGCCACTGAAGCTTTCTTT
CAWSVLTLRGATEAFF
>TRBD1|TRBV5-1|-|TRBJ1-4|15
TGCGCCAGCAGCCTCCCGACAGGGGGAGGAGAAAAACTGTTTTTT
CASSLPTGGGEKLFF
>-|TRBV5-1|-|TRBJ1-2|16
TGCGCCAGCAGCTTATCAGGGCAGAGGCTTGGCTATGGCTACACCTTC
CASSLSGQRLGYGYTF
>-|TRBV7-2|-|TRBJ2-2|12
TGTGCCAGCAGCGCCCATCTAGGGGAGCTGTTTTTT
CASSAHLGELFF
>-|TRBV7-2|-|TRBJ2-7|14
TGTGCCAGCAGCTTAGGCTCGAGGCCCTACGAGCAGTACTTC
CASSLGSRPYEQYF
>TRBD1|TRBV7-2|-|TRBJ1-2|15
TGTGCCAGCAGCTTAGCGCGACAGGGCCCTTCTGGCTACACCTTC
CASSLARQGPSGYTF
>TRBD2|TRBV6-6|-|TRBJ2-7|15
TGTGCCAGCAGTTTTCAGGGCGGGGGGACCTACGAGCAGTACTTC
CASSFQGGGTYEQYF
>-|TRBV5-1|few|TRBJ2-7|13
TGCGCCAGCAGCTGGACAGACCCATACGAGCAGTACTTC
CASSWTDPYEQYF
>-|TRBV5-1|-|TRBJ1-2|14
TGCGCCAGCAGTTCTAAGGGGTTGGTCTATGGCTACACCTTC
CASSSKGLVYGYTF
>-|TRBV6-5|-|TRBJ1-6|14
TGTGCCAGCAGACTACAGGGAGCGAATTCACCCCTCCACTTT
CASRLQGANSPLHF
>TRBD1|TRBV6-1|-|TRBJ1-2|13
TGTGCCAGCACCCCCACAGGGGACTATGGCTACACCTTC
CASTPTGDYGYTF
>-|TRBV5-3|-|TRBJ1-2|14
TGTGCCAGAAGCTTGGAATACTGTAACTATGGCTACACCTTC
CARSLEYCNYGYTF
>-|TRBV5-1|-|TRBJ2-3|16
TGCGCCAGCAGCGCGTCCACGTCTGCAACCACAGATACGCAGTATTTT
CASSASTSATTDTQYF
>-|TRBV7-2|-|TRBJ2-6|14
TGTGCCAGCGGCCCGGGTGACGGGGCCAACGTCCTGACTTTC
CASGPGDGANVLTF
>TRBD1|TRBV5-1|-|TRBJ1-1|14
TGCGCCAGCAGCTCGGACAGGGCGAACACTGAAGCTTTCTTT
CASSSDRANTEAFF
>TRBD1|TRBV4-3|-|TRBJ1-2|17
TGCGCCAGCAGCCAAGGCGCTTCAGGGGGAAATTGGTATGGCTACACCTTC
CASSQGASGGNWYGYTF
>-|TRBV7-9|-|TRBJ1-2|13
TGTGCCAGCAGCCCGACAACGAACTATGGCTACACCTTC
CASSPTTNYGYTF
>-|TRBV5-1|-|TRBJ2-1|15
TGCGCCAGCAGCTTGGATGGCGGATTTGACAATGAGCAGTTCTTC
CASSLDGGFDNEQFF
>-|TRBV6-5|once|TRBJ1-1|14
TGTGCCAGCAGTTACTCCGGGGAGGGCACTGAAGCTTTCTTT
CASSYSGEGTEAFF
>-|TRBV30|medium-sized|TRBJ1-3|14
TGTGCCTGGAGTGTACGGGGAGGTGGAAACACCATATATTTT
CAWSVRGGGNTIYF
>TRBD2|TRBV6-4|few|TRBJ2-5|17
TGTGCCAGCCCCGAGTGGGCTAGCGGGGGGGCCCAAGAGACCCAGTACTTC
CASPEWASGGAQETQYF